This T cell receptor beta chain was obtained from a study of blood T cell repertoires in COVID-19. The wider study: T cells, B-cell-depleted T cells, or PBMCs supplied cDNA or gDNA.

This clone was detected only once. Original processing notes: Nucleated cell counts were estimated from reference gene primer amplification. Sequencing used immunoSEQ multiplex PCR; TCRdb keeps in-frame clones, though not all of them. V and J calls and clone size are as listed in that table; D and trimming were resolved from the DNA. The data contain roughly 330,000 clones, 70% to 90% of them singletons. Looked up from germline, CDR1 is SGHRS and CDR2 is YFSETQ. This CDR3 has 12 residues. Deletions cut 5 bases from V and 1 base from J, with 6 bases between. Sequencing was carried out using PBMCs or T cells enriched from blood (not recorded which). This TCR came from a woman aged 25 to 39 who had recovered from COVID-19. This chain joins TRBV5-1 and TRBJ1-2; no definite D call. CDR3 amino acids: CASSWSNYGYTF. CDR3 sequence (DNA): TGCGCCAGCAGTTGGAGTAACTATGGCTACACCTTC. The variable domain in full, completed from reference TRBV5-1 and TRBJ1-2, reads KAGVTQTPRYLIKTRGQQVTLSCSPISGHRSVSWYQQTPGQGLQFLFEYFSETQRNKGNFPGRFSGRQFSNSRSEMNVSTLELGDSALYLCASSWSNYGYTFGSGTRLTVV.